The clone carrying this TCR beta chain was seen at least ten times. Its antigen is as yet unknown. The sample is drawn from a study of T cells in Graves' hyperthyroidism and ophthalmopathy. Notes on the study in general: Blood also held most thyroid clonotypes expanded beyond 0.001. Ophthalmopathy was predicted by the model a median of 6.5 months ahead of onset.

The investigators amplified TCR beta CDR3 regions from RNA transcripts. The TCR CDR3 was amplified in a first-round RT-PCR using the HTBI primer set. Each CDR3 protein gets one entry after TCRdb re-called the multiplex PCR reads with MiXCR. The sample records over 200,000 distinct CDR3 sequences, approximately 14% being singletons. Sequenced sample: blood. The source is a woman aged 40 to 55 with Graves' hyperthyroidism that later progressed to Graves' ophthalmopathy.

The CDR3 loop is CASKTGTLYEQYF. CDR3 nucleotides: TGTGCCAGCAAAACCGGGACTCTCTACGAGCAGTACTTC. V and J are TRBV6-1 and TRBJ2-7, with D possibly TRBD2 on 6 matching bases. The germline gives CDR1 MNHNS, CDR2 SASEGT. CDR3 length: 13 amino acids. The V end was cut by 7 bases, the J end by 3 bases, with 13 bases between.